Below, 8 T cell receptor beta chains from the same sample are listed, as sequenced in a study of blood T cell repertoires in COVID-19. Only in-frame clones appear in the TCRdb table, and some are missing; sequencing was by immunoSEQ multiplex PCR. The repertoire consists of 150,000 to 200,000 clones, with roughly 80% occurring once and the leading ten covering approximately 8%. Sequencing was carried out using peripheral blood. The receptors were gathered from a woman older than 75 with COVID-19, enrolled during active disease.

V and J are TRBV5-1 and TRBJ1-4, with TRBD1 identical over 9 bases. Germline assignment: CDR1 SGHRS and CDR2 YFSETQ. This CDR3 is built from 16 residues. V shed 0 bases and J 6 bases; nucleotides not matched to a gene: 6. CDR3 in amino acids: CASSLGGQGVYEKLFF. For the CDR3, the DNA is TGCGCCAGCAGCTTGGGGGGACAGGGAGTATATGAAAAACTGTTTTTT.

The chain joins TRBV6-6 to TRBJ2-2; TRBD1 agrees at 10 bases. With 10 bases clipped from V and 6 bases from J, the junction kept 11 bases outside the gene matches. The CDR3 is made up of 15 amino acids. The germline gives CDR1 MNHNY, CDR2 SVGAGI (reference sequence). The CDR3 DNA reads as TGTGCCACCTATCCGGGGACAGGGGAGGCCGGGGAGCTGTTTTTT. Translation: CATYPGTGEAGELFF.

The rearrangement links TRBV7-3 to TRBJ2-5; 7 bases map to TRBD1. Germline V gene lookup returns CDR1 SGHTA and CDR2 FQGTGA. V trimming: 5 bases; J trimming: 0 bases; junction bases outside the gene matches: 3. The CDR3 has 14 residues. This chain's CDR3 is CASSPQGYQETQYF. The CDR3 DNA reads TGTGCCAGCAGCCCACAGGGGTACCAAGAGACCCAGTACTTC. The entire variable domain, with the rest obtained from reference TRBV7-3 and TRBJ2-5, is as follows: GAGVSQTPSNKVTEKGKYVELRCDPISGHTALYWYRQSLGQGPEFLIYFQGTGAADDSGLPNDRFFAVRPEGSVSTLKIQRTERGDSAVYLCASSPQGYQETQYFGPGTRLLVL.

This clone appeared once. V usage is TRBV28 and J usage is TRBJ2-1, with a possible D match to TRBD1 (5 bases). Trimming left V 8 bases short and J 2 bases short, with 7 bases between. Germline CDR1 is MDHEN and CDR2 is SYDVKM. The CDR3 runs to 12 residues. The CDR3 nucleotides read TGTGCCAGCCTAGGGGCCTACAATGAGCAGTTCTTC. Its translation: CASLGAYNEQFF.

This clone is a singleton in its sample. The CDR3: CASSDIRGSTDTQYF. The CDR3 nucleotides are TGTGCCAGCAGTGACATCAGGGGGAGCACAGATACGCAGTATTTT. This chain links TRBV2 with TRBJ2-3, with 7 positions matching TRBD1. This CDR3 spans 15 amino acids. V gave up 3 bases and J gave up 0 bases; unmatched junction bases: 3. Germline CDR1 reads SNHLY; CDR2 reads FYNNEI.

The chain uses TRBV5-1 and TRBJ2-3; D call uncertain. CDR3 length equals 12 residues. The V gene's germline CDR1 is SGHRS and CDR2 YFSETQ. V was pared by 0 bases and J by 6 bases, with 5 bases between. This CDR3 reads CASSLAGDTQYF. In DNA form, the CDR3 reads TGCGCCAGCAGCTTGGCCGGGGATACGCAGTATTTT.

The chain combines TRBV5-1 with TRBJ1-1, with 9 bases that match TRBD1. This CDR3 contains 13 residues. With V trimmed by 4 bases and J by 4 bases, 2 bases remained unmatched. Germline CDR1 is SGHRS and CDR2 is YFSETQ. The CDR3 bases are TGCGCCAGCAGCGGACAGGGGTCCACTGAAGCTTTCTTT. This sequence encodes CASSGQGSTEAFF.

The CDR3 sequence is CASGSQTGNSPLHF. CDR3 nucleotide sequence: TGTGCTAGTGGTTCCCAGACAGGGAATTCACCCCTCCACTTT. V gene TRBV12-5 combines with J gene TRBJ1-6, with TRBD1 matching 7 bases. The CDR3 consists of 14 residues. Germline CDR1 LGHNT, CDR2 FRNRAP. J gave up 7 bases and V 4 bases, and 4 bases lay outside the gene matches.